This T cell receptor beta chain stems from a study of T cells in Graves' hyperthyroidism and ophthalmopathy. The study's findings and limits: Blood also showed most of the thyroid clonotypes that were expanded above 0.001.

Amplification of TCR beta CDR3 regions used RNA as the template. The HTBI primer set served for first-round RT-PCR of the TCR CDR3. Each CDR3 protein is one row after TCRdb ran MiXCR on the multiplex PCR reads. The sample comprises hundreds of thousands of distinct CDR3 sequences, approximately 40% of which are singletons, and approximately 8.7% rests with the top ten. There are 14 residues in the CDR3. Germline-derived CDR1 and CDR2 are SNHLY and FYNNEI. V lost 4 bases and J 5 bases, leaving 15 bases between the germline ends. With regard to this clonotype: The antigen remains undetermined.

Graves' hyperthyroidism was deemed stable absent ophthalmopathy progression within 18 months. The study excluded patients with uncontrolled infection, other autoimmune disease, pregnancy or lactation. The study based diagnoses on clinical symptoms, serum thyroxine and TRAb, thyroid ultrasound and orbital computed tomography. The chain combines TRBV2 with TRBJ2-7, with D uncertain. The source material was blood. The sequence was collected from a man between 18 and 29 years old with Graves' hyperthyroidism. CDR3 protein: CASSARSGNHEQYF. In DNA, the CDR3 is TGTGCCAGCAGTGCTAGGTCTGGGAACCACGAGCAGTACTTC.